This note documents a single T cell receptor (beta chain) sequence. There are many counts of this clonotype. The antigen it recognizes is unknown. Per-base qualities were not stored, and no clone one base away is much larger. This record belongs to a study of glioma-infiltrating T cells (TCRdb year 2016). About the full investigation: The study sequenced TCR alpha- and beta-chain repertoires from glioma tissue, from non-neoplastic brain tissue and from matched peripheral blood mononuclear cells. To measure divergence between tissue and blood T-cell populations, each tissue-infiltrating repertoire was compared with the peripheral blood repertoire of the same patient. Three low-grade glioma patients, roughly eight primary glioblastoma patients and three non-glioma patients contributing non-neoplastic brain tissue were included in the paired cohort.

TCR alpha and beta CDR3 regions were amplified with the iRepertoire nested amplicon-rescue multiplex PCR (arm-PCR) platform from RNA. The input for one-step reverse transcription and amplification was roughly 85-400 ng of tissue mRNA or PBMC total RNA. After bead purification, a secondary multiplex PCR added Illumina adapters, and libraries were gel-purified between 200 and 400 bp. Internal 6-nucleotide barcodes were carried by the libraries and were used for demultiplexing. Sequencing of the libraries was done on an Illumina MiSeq using 2x220 or 2x250 nucleotide paired-end reads. The paper's processing steps were these. Paired reads were merged using FLASH 1.2.11 and aligned with BWA-MEM to the GRCh37 human genome, and TRA and TRB reads were then extracted. V and J assignment used an IMGT-derived reference of cassette sequences and CDR3 motifs that included pseudogenes. Three-frame translation of reads was performed, and productive CDR3s were defined as those with a C...FGXG motif and no stop codons. Clonotypes were defined as unique combinations of V-J cassette pair and CDR3 amino acid sequence. Filtering of reads was based on Hamming distance, with the threshold set by the sequence error rate of each sample in mapped regions. TCRdb applied fastp at Q25 and MiXCR to the public reads, then kept only in-frame beta chains. Duplicate CDR3 protein sequences are folded into a single record with the most common DNA and genes. In this record, the V and J calls reflect TCRdb's handling and not the investigators' own analysis. Present in this sample are 100,000 to 150,000 distinct CDR3 sequences, roughly 24% of which were seen just once. Of the sample, about 16% falls within the top ten clones.

General findings and caveats noted by the study authors: Small numbers underpinned the group comparisons: under ten glioblastoma patients, three low-grade glioma patients and three non-neoplastic patients. VJ-independent divergence between tissue and blood was below expectation in non-neoplastic patients but above expectation in all gliomas, especially low-grade gliomas. Very few CDR3 sequences were shared between tissue and blood, attributed to high CDR3 diversity and limited sampling.

V drops 4 bases and J drops 5 bases, leaving 20 bases in between. CDR1 SGHTA and CDR2 FQGNSA are derived from the germline V gene. The CDR3 sequence holds 16 residues, the cysteine and phenylalanine included. Only the CDR3 DNA is retained, 48 bases long and in frame from the first base. The rearrangement combines TRBV7-2 with TRBJ1-2, with a tentative D gene TRBD1 over 6 matching bases. The sequencing input was glioma tissue, nonneoplastic brain tissue, or PBMCs (not recorded which). The sequence came from a human donor with low-grade glioma or glioblastoma, undergoing nonglioma brain surgery, or in good health (not recorded which). The nucleotide sequence reads as follows: TGTGCCAGCAGCTCTTTTACAGGGTTGTCCGGGTATGGCTACACCTTC. Its translation is CASSSFTGLSGYGYTF. Here the CDR3 is joined to the reference TRBV7-2 and TRBJ1-2 genes, and the full variable domain is: GAGVSQSPSNKVTEKGKDVELRCDPISGHTALYWYRQSLGQGLEFLIYFQGNSAPDKSGLPSDRFSAERTGGSVSTLTIQRTQQEDSAVYLCASSSFTGLSGYGYTFGSGTRLTVV.